These 25 T cell receptor beta chains share one sample of origin, sequenced in a study of neurological immune-mediated disorders. TCRdb itself ran the 5' RACE reads through MiXCR, one entry per CDR3 protein. The profile shows approximately 46,000 distinct CDR3 sequences, approximately 3% of them singletons. Specimen: PBMCs. The receptors shown here come from a woman aged 45-59 years with multiple sclerosis.

This clonotype was detected many times. J is TRBJ2-4 and V is TRBV5-1, with D maybe TRBD1 (6 bases). Germline CDR1 SGHRS, CDR2 YFSETQ. Trimming left V 6 bases short and J 9 bases short, with 22 bases between. The CDR3 sequence is 15 residues long. CDR3 coding DNA: TGCGCCAGCAAAGGCCACGACAGGCAATGGGGCATTCAGTACTTC. It translates to CASKGHDRQWGIQYF.

This clonotype has ten or more counts. V gene TRBV9 combines with J gene TRBJ2-5; D is perhaps TRBD2 (6 bases). Germline lookup yields CDR1 SGDLS and CDR2 YYNGEE. The CDR3 loop spans 13 amino acids. Trimming left V 5 bases short and J 5 bases short, with 13 bases between. As DNA, the CDR3 is TGTGCCAGCAGACCCAGCGGGTCGGAGACCCAGTACTTC. This gives the protein CASRPSGSETQYF.

This clonotype showed up many times. The rearrangement joins TRBV27 to TRBJ1-2, with TRBD1 as a possible D gene (6 bases). The ends were cut back, 6 bases at V and 7 bases at J, with 18 bases in the middle. Per the germline V gene, CDR1 is MNHEY and CDR2 is SMNVEV (reference sequence). The CDR3 length is 14 residues. CDR3 loop: CASSAGTGTGGYTF. The CDR3, as DNA: TGTGCCAGCAGCGCGGGTACAGGGACTGGTGGCTACACCTTC.

At least ten counts were recorded for this clonotype. The chain combines TRBV5-1 with TRBJ2-1, with a weak D call TRBD2 (6 bases). The CDR3 length is 14 residues. Deletions cut 0 bases from V and 9 bases from J, with 13 bases between. The germline V gene encodes CDR1 SGHRS and CDR2 YFSETQ. DNA for the CDR3: TGCGCCAGCAGCTTGGTTTCGGGAGAGGGTGAGCAGTTCTTC. Translation gives CASSLVSGEGEQFF.

This clonotype was counted only a few times. This chain joins TRBV11-2 and TRBJ1-4; D remains ambiguous. This CDR3 is 16 amino acids long. V dropped 5 bases and J dropped 3 bases, with 16 bases sitting between them. From germline, CDR1 is SGHAT and CDR2 FQNNGV. The CDR3 protein is CASSRSPGMANEKLFF. Here the CDR3 DNA reads TGTGCCAGCAGCCGTTCCCCTGGCATGGCTAATGAAAAACTGTTTTTT.

The chain couples TRBV7-6 to TRBJ2-6; D gene unclear. V was shortened by 6 bases and J by 0 bases, with 9 bases between the two germline ends. CDR1 is SGHVS, CDR2 FNYEAQ, per germline. The CDR3 sequence is 15 residues long. The DNA of the CDR3 is TGTGCCAGCAGACCGGCGGTCTCTGGGGCCAACGTCCTGACTTTC. This sequence encodes CASRPAVSGANVLTF.

This clonotype was counted ten times or more. The rearrangement uses TRBV3-1 and TRBJ2-7; no clear D gene. V was shortened by 2 bases and J by 7 bases, with 18 bases between the two germline ends. The germline V gene encodes CDR1 LGHDT and CDR2 YNNKEL (reference sequence). The CDR3 runs to 15 residues. The CDR3 nucleotides are TGTGCCAGCAGCCAAAGAAATAACGGGCCTTGGGAGCAGTACTTC. It specifies CASSQRNNGPWEQYF.

This clonotype was picked up many times. The gene calls are TRBV11-2 and TRBJ1-2; TRBD1 aligns across 7 bases. Germline values: CDR1 SGHAT, CDR2 FQNNGV. CDR3 length equals 14 residues. V lost 7 bases to trimming and J lost 2 bases; unmatched junction nucleotides: 7. The CDR3 sequence: CASTPGGGNYGYTF. Here the CDR3 DNA reads TGTGCCAGCACCCCGGGAGGGGGCAACTATGGCTACACCTTC.

Ten or more counts support this clonotype. CDR3 residues: CSATPRGQGEGYTF. The CDR3 bases are TGCAGTGCCACACCAAGGGGGCAGGGTGAAGGCTACACCTTC. The J gene is TRBJ1-2, the V gene TRBV20-1, with TRBD1 matching over 7 bases. From germline, CDR1 is DFQATT and CDR2 SNEGSKA (reference sequence). The junction had 15 bases not matched to a gene; V was cut back by 6 bases and J by 8 bases. The CDR3 extends over 14 amino acids.

This chain joins TRBV9 and TRBJ1-1, with TRBD1 matching 8 bases. The CDR3 has 13 residues. With 2 bases clipped from V and 11 bases from J, the junction kept 8 bases outside the gene matches. The V gene's germline CDR1 is SGDLS and CDR2 YYNGEE. CDR3 nucleotide sequence: TGTGCCAGCAGCGTCGGATGGGGACAGGAGGCTTTCTTT. Translating it yields CASSVGWGQEAFF. Variable domain in full (rest from reference TRBV9 and TRBJ1-1): DSGVTQTPKHLITATGQRVTLRCSPRSGDLSVYWYQQSLDQGLQFLIQYYNGEERAKGNILERFSAQQFPDLHSELNLSSLELGDSALYFCASSVGWGQEAFFGQGTRLTVV.

A remark on this clonotype: A much larger clone sits a single nucleotide away, making a read error possible. V and J are TRBV5-1 and TRBJ2-3; D is unclear. The CDR3 runs to 14 residues. Germline V gene lookup returns CDR1 SGHRS and CDR2 YFSETQ. CDR3 loop: CASSLGIRTDTKYF. In nucleotides, the CDR3 is TGCGCCAGCAGCTTGGGGATCCGAACGGATACGAAGTATTTT.

This clonotype showed up many times. The V and J genes are TRBV6-5 and TRBJ1-2; no clear D gene. Germline lookup yields CDR1 MNHEY and CDR2 SVGAGI. The V end lost 5 bases, the J end lost 4 bases, and 11 bases lay between the germline ends. CDR3 length equals 13 residues. The CDR3 reads CASSPRRGYGYTF. CDR3 coding DNA: TGTGCCAGCAGTCCTCGAAGAGGCTATGGCTACACCTTC.

This clonotype appeared a few times. V and J are TRBV12-3 or TRBV12-4 and TRBJ1-1; 8 bases fit TRBD1. The CDR3 is made up of 14 amino acids. With V trimmed by 4 bases and J by 4 bases, 5 bases remained unmatched. The CDR3 region is CASSSITGGTEAFF. The CDR3 bases are TGTGCCAGCAGTTCCATCACAGGGGGCACTGAAGCTTTCTTT.

At least ten counts were recorded for this clonotype. This chain uses TRBV7-2 with TRBJ2-5; D gene unclear. V lost 3 bases and J 4 bases, leaving 12 bases between the germline ends. The CDR3 consists of 14 residues. Germline CDR1 reads SGHTA; CDR2 reads FQGNSA. Here the CDR3 DNA reads TGTGCCAGCAGCTTTGGATGGGGTGGAGAGACCCAGTACTTC. It codes for CASSFGWGGETQYF. Looking up the rest from reference TRBV7-2 and TRBJ2-5 gives the full variable domain: GAGVSQSPSNKVTEKGKDVELRCDPISGHTALYWYRQSLGQGLEFLIYFQGNSAPDKSGLPSDRFSAERTGGSVSTLTIQRTQQEDSAVYLCASSFGWGGETQYFGPGTRLLVL.

This clonotype was observed at least ten times. The CDR3 loop is CASTTSGSFGDTQYF. CDR3 DNA sequence: TGTGCCAGCACGACTAGCGGGTCTTTCGGGGATACGCAGTATTTT. J is TRBJ2-3 and V is TRBV7-2; 10 nucleotides match TRBD2. Per the germline V gene, CDR1 is SGHTA and CDR2 is FQGNSA. J gave up 6 bases and V 7 bases, and 10 bases lay outside the gene matches. CDR3 length: 15 amino acids.

In this sample, this clonotype turned up many times. This chain joins TRBV20-1 and TRBJ2-3; 7 bases match TRBD2. Germline V gene data show CDR1 as DFQATT and CDR2 as SNEGSKA (reference sequence). Trimming removed 5 bases from V and 2 bases from J; junction bases left unmatched: 7. The CDR3 consists of 14 residues. The CDR3 loop is CSAFAGVLTDTQYF. DNA for the CDR3: TGCAGTGCTTTCGCGGGGGTCCTCACAGATACGCAGTATTTT.

There are many counts of this clonotype. The CDR3 protein is CASSLAALSSYNEQFF. The CDR3 DNA reads as TGCGCCAGCAGCTTGGCCGCCCTTAGCTCCTACAATGAGCAGTTCTTC. The chain couples TRBV5-1 to TRBJ2-1; the D is unclear. Germline V gives CDR1 SGHRS, CDR2 YFSETQ. V was trimmed by 0 bases and J by 0 bases, leaving 10 bases between them. The CDR3 is 16 amino acids.

The table lists this clonotype with many counts. The V call is TRBV18, the J call TRBJ2-1, with 8 bases fitting TRBD1. The CDR3 totals 14 residues. Germline CDR1 is KGHSH and CDR2 is LQKENI. The V segment lost 3 bases and the J segment 3 bases; nucleotides outside the gene matches: 1. The CDR3 loop reads CASSPGQVYNEQFF. In DNA form, the CDR3 reads TGTGCCAGCTCACCGGGACAGGTCTACAATGAGCAGTTCTTC.

This clonotype was found many times. V usage is TRBV14 and J usage is TRBJ2-1; possibly TRBD2 for D (7 bases). The V gene lost 0 bases and the J gene lost 2 bases, with 20 bases spanning the gap. This CDR3 is 19 amino acids long. CDR1 SGHDN and CDR2 FVKESK come from the germline V gene. The CDR3 is CASSQDLGGGAFTYNEQFF. In nucleotides, the CDR3 is TGTGCCAGCAGCCAAGATCTGGGAGGGGGGGCGTTCACCTACAATGAGCAGTTCTTC.

The V and J genes are TRBV29-1 and TRBJ2-5; 9 positions match TRBD1. Trimming removed 4 bases from V and 4 bases from J; junction bases left unmatched: 4. The CDR3 is made up of 13 amino acids. Germline loops: CDR1 SQVTM, CDR2 ANQGSEA. The CDR3 DNA follows: TGCAGCGTTGCGGGACAGGGCCGAGAGACCCAGTACTTC. Translation: CSVAGQGRETQYF.

This clonotype was seen ten or more times. The chain is built from TRBV3-1 and TRBJ2-5; 7 nucleotides line up with TRBD2. Germline V gene data show CDR1 as LGHDT and CDR2 as YNNKEL (reference sequence). The CDR3 spans 17 residues. J lost 2 bases, V lost 0 bases, and 9 bases had no gene match. CDR3: CASSQDFHLGGQETQYF. CDR3 nucleotides: TGTGCCAGCAGCCAAGACTTTCATCTCGGGGGGCAAGAGACCCAGTACTTC.

This clonotype was recorded at least ten times. The genes are TRBV5-1 and TRBJ2-5; possible D gene TRBD2, 5 bases. Per the germline V gene, CDR1 is SGHRS and CDR2 is YFSETQ. V lost 4 bases, J lost 5 bases, and 18 bases lay in between. The CDR3 covers 15 residues. The CDR3 spells CASSTSQSPGETQYF. The CDR3 DNA reads TGCGCCAGCAGCACGTCTCAGAGTCCGGGGGAGACCCAGTACTTC.

This clonotype showed up many times. V usage is TRBV20-1 and J usage is TRBJ2-2; TRBD2 agrees at 12 bases. Trimming removed 4 bases from V and 2 bases from J; junction bases left unmatched: 5. The length of the CDR3 is 16 residues. The germline gives CDR1 DFQATT, CDR2 SNEGSKA (reference sequence). CDR3 in DNA: TGCAGTGCTAATCCTAGCGGGGGGGCAAACACCGGGGAGCTGTTTTTT. It yields the protein CSANPSGGANTGELFF.

The rearrangement links TRBV20-1 to TRBJ2-3, with D perhaps matching TRBD2 (6 bases). The CDR3 runs 14 residues. The germline gives CDR1 DFQATT, CDR2 SNEGSKA (reference sequence). V was pared by 6 bases and J by 0 bases, with 13 bases between. CDR3: CSAPRGGSTDTQYF. The CDR3 bases are TGCAGTGCCCCCCGCGGAGGGAGCACAGATACGCAGTATTTT.

Ten or more counts support this clonotype. The genes are TRBV20-1 and TRBJ2-3; the match to TRBD1 covers 7 bases. The V segment lost 5 bases and the J segment 2 bases; nucleotides outside the gene matches: 7. This CDR3 region has 14 residues. Germline V gene sequence: CDR1 DFQATT, CDR2 SNEGSKA (reference sequence). CDR3 sequence (DNA): TGCAGTGCTGAAGGGGACAGCATCACAGATACGCAGTATTTT. Translation gives CSAEGDSITDTQYF.